Reported below is one T cell receptor beta chain. This sample was taken from a study of T cell changes during pregnancy in multiple sclerosis. V was cut by 8 bases and J by 3 bases, with 17 bases left in between. This CDR3 has 14 residues. CDR1 is MDHEN and CDR2 is SYDVKM in the germline V gene. The table came from immunoSEQ multiplex PCR; TCRdb's copy has only in-frame clones and leaves some out. The sample includes roughly 72,000 clones, 80% to 90% of them seen just once. The sequence came from a female donor in good health, enrolled as a control in a pregnancy study. The sample here was peripheral blood, taken in the first trimester of pregnancy. V and J are TRBV28 and TRBJ2-7; possibly TRBD2 for D (5 bases). CDR3 sequence reads: CASGTPGSNYEQYF. The CDR3 DNA reads TGTGCCAGCGGTACGCCGGGATCGAACTACGAGCAGTACTTC.